The entry below describes one T cell receptor beta chain. The count of this clone is one. Its antigen is still unknown. There are no base qualities to consult, and no much larger clone falls within one base. This specimen belongs to a study of Ad26.COV2.S vaccination and SARS-CoV-2 variants (dated by TCRdb to about 2021). For the wider study: Donors in the vaccine arm were drawn from COV1001, a phase I-IIa trial of Ad26.COV2.S in healthy adults that was multicentre, randomized, double-blind and placebo-controlled. Ad26.COV2.S was given intramuscularly at 5x10^10 or 1x10^11 viral particles, as a single shot or as two shots 56 days apart. Sequencing of the TCRbeta repertoire served to evaluate the specificity and breadth of SARS-CoV-2-reactive T cell receptors following Ad26.COV2.S vaccination. The TCR-sequenced set comprised approximately 32 samples: some 19 Ad26.COV2.S vaccine recipients, 5 placebo recipients and 8 SARS-CoV-2 convalescent individuals. Trial participants were randomized into five groups of five, in which low-dose or high-dose Ad26.COV2.S was given once or twice, or placebo was given on both occasions. Investigators did not know the trial group allocation while performing experiments and assessing outcomes. What the work shows at the level of the full study, not this receptor alone: Compared with placebo recipients, Ad26.COV2.S recipients showed higher spike-specific TCR breadth (P = 0.0014). It was noted by the authors that total T cell responses may have been underestimated by the TCR breadth and depth analyses. Vaccine and placebo recipients had similar non-spike TCR breadth, a finding consistent with the vaccine containing only spike. Substantial breadth of spike-specific CD8+ and CD4+ T cell responses was reported after vaccination. The study was not powered to compare responses between vaccine doses or regimens.

Based on the germline V gene, the CDR1 and CDR2 sequences are SGHTA and FQGTGA. A distance of 5 bases separates the germline ends of V and J, which lose 2 bases and 1 base respectively. The CDR3 holds 13 amino acids from the cysteine to the phenylalanine. Only the CDR3 DNA stays, 39 bases, in frame from base 1. TCRbeta CDR3 regions were sequenced with the immunoSEQ Assay. After extraction, genomic DNA underwent amplification by bias-controlled multiplex PCR, followed by high-throughput sequencing. On the authors' methods: Collapsing and filtering of sequences were performed to quantify the absolute abundance of each unique TCRbeta CDR3 region. T cell fraction was estimated by normalization of TCRbeta template counts to usable DNA, with usable DNA being measured through amplification of reference genes present in all nucleated cells. Repertoire TCRs were annotated as SARS-CoV-2-specific when V gene, CDR3 amino acid sequence and J gene were exactly matched to a known reactive TCR set. The reference SARS-CoV-2 TCR set was derived from MIRA and filtered for enrichment in COVID-19-positive ImmuneCODE repertoires, a step that removed public or cross-reactive TCRs. Using the MIRA antigens, annotated TCRs were further analysed by specific ORF or by position within an ORF. Breadth was defined as the number of annotated unique rearrangements divided by the total number of unique productive rearrangements, and depth was defined as the summed frequency of the annotated unique rearrangements. Group comparisons of TCR breadth used two-sided Wilcoxon rank-sum tests. Drawn from immuneACCESS, this table holds only the in-frame rearrangements with V and J called that TCRdb kept. Clones are partly lost; checked studies trace under half to an unresolved V gene and leave the rest unexplained. The DNA gave D and trimming, while V, J and clone size come from that table. The sample records more than 300,000 clones, about 86% of which are singletons. The top ten clones comprise 1.5% to 2% of the sample.

The intended sense of this specimen's treatment or condition label: over 15 received Ad26.COV2.S at low or high dose, single or two shots; roughly 5 received placebo; per-sample allocation not given. For vaccine and placebo recipients, the sequenced repertoires came from samples collected on day 63 after the first injection. Between 29 July and 7 August 2020, Cohort 1b enrolled 20 to 30 adults aged 18-55 years at one site in Boston, USA. Ad26.COV2.S consisted of a replication-incompetent adenovirus type 26 vector by which a prefusion-stabilized SARS-CoV-2 spike protein from the original Wuhan strain was expressed.

This sequence uses TRBV7-3 and TRBJ1-1, with the D gene too uncertain to name. Sequenced material: peripheral blood, taken in a trial of Ad26.COV2.S vaccine versus placebo. This clonotype was sampled from a person between 18 and 65 years old who received the Ad26.COV2.S COVID-19 vaccine or a placebo. The CDR3 protein: CASSLLPNTEAFF. The nucleotides read TGTGCCAGCAGCTTATTACCGAACACTGAAGCTTTCTTT.